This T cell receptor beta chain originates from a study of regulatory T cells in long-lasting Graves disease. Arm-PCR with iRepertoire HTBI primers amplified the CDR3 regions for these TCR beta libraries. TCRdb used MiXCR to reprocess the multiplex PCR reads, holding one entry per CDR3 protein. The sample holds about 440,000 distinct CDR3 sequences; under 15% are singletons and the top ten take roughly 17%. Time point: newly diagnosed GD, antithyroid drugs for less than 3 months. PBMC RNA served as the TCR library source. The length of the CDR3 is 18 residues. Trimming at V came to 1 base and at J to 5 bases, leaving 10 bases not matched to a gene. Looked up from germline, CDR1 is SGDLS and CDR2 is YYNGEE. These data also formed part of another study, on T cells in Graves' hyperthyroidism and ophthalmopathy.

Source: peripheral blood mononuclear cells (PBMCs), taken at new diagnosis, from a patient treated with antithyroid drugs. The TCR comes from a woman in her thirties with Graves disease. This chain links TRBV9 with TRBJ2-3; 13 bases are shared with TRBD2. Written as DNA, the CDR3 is TGTGCCAGCAGCGTACCCTCCGGGACTAGCGGGATGGGAGATACGCAGTATTTT. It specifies CASSVPSGTSGMGDTQYF.